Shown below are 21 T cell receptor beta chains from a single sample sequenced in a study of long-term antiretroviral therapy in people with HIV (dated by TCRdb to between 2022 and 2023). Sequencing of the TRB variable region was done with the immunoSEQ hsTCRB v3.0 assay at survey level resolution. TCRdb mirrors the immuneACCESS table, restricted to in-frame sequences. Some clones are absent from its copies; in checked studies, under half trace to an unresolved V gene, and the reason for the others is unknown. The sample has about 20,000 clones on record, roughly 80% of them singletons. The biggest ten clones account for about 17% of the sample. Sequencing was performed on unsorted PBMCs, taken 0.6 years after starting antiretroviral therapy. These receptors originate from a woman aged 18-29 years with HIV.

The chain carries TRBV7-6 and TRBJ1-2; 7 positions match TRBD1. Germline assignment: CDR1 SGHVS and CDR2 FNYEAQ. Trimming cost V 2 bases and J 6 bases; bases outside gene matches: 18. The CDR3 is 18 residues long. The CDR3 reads CASSLQSYAGGIGNGYTF. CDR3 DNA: TGTGCCAGCAGCTTACAGTCCTATGCAGGGGGTATTGGAAATGGCTACACCTTC.

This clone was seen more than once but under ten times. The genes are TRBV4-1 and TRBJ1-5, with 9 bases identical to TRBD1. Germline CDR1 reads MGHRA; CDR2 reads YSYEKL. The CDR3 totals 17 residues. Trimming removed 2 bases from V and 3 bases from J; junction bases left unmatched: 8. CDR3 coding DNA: TGCGCCAGCAGCCAAAAAACAGGGGGCGTAAACAATCAGCCCCAGCATTTT. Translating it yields CASSQKTGGVNNQPQHF.

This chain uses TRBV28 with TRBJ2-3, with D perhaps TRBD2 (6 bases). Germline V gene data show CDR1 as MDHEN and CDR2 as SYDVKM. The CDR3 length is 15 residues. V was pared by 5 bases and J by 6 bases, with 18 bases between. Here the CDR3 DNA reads TGTGCCAGCAGTATCTTATGGGGGGACCGTGATACGCAGTATTTT. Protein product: CASSILWGDRDTQYF.

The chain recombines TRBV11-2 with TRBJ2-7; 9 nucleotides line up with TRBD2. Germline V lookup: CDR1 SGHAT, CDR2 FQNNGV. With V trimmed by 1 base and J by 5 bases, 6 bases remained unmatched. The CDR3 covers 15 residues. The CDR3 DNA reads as TGTGCCAGCAGCTTAGCAGCTAGCGGGAACCACGAGCAGTACTTC. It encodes CASSLAASGNHEQYF. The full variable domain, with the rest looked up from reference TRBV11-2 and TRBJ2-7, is EAGVAQSPRYKIIEKRQSVAFWCNPISGHATLYWYQQILGQGPKLLIQFQNNGVVDDSQLPKDRFSAERLKGVDSTLKIQPAKLEDSAVYLCASSLAASGNHEQYFGPGTRLTVT.

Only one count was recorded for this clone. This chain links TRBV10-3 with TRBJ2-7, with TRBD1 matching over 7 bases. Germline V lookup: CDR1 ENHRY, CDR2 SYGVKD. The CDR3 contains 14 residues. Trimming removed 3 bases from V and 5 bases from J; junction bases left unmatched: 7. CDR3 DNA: TGTGCCATCAGTGAAGGGGGCTTCTTCCACGAGCAGTACTTC. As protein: CAISEGGFFHEQYF.

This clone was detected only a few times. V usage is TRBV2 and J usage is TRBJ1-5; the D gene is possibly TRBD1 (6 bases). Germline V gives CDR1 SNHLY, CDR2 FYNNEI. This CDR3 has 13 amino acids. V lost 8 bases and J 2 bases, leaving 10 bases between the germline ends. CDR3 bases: TGTGCCAGCCACAGGGCGGGCAATCAGCCCCAGCATTTT. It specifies CASHRAGNQPQHF.

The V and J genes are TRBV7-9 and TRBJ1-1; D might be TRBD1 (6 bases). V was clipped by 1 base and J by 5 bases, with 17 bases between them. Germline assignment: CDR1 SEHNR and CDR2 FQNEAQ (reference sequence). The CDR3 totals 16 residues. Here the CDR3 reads CASSLVGGVQGTEAFF. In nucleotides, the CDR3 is TGTGCCAGCAGCTTAGTAGGCGGGGTGCAGGGGACTGAAGCTTTCTTT.

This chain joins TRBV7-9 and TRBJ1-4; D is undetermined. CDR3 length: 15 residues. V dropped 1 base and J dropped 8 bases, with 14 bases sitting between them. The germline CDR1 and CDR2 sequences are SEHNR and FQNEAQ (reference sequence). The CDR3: CASSLEGKRLEKLFF. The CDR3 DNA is TGTGCCAGCAGCTTAGAGGGAAAACGGCTAGAAAAACTGTTTTTT.

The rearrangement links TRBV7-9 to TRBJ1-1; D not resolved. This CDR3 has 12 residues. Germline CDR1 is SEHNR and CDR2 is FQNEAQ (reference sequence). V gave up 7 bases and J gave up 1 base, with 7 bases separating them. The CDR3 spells CASNLGNTEAFF. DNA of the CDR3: TGTGCCAGCAACCTGGGGAACACTGAAGCTTTCTTT.

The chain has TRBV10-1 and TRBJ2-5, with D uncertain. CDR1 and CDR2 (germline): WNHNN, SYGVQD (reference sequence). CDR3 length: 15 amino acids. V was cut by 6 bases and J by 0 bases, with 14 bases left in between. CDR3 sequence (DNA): TGCGCCAGCAGCCAGACTGGAAAGTACCAAGAGACCCAGTACTTC. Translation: CASSQTGKYQETQYF.

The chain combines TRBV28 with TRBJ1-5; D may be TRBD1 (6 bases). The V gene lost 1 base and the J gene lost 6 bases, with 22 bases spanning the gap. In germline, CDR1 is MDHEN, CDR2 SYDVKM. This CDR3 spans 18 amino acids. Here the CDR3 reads CASSLSNPGTPWGQPQHF. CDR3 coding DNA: TGTGCCAGCAGTTTATCAAACCCCGGGACACCCTGGGGTCAGCCCCAGCATTTT. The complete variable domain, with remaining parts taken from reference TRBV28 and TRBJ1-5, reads DVKVTQSSRYLVKRTGEKVFLECVQDMDHENMFWYRQDPGLGLRLIYFSYDVKMKEKGDIPEGYSVSREKKERFSLILESASTNQTSMYLCASSLSNPGTPWGQPQHFGDGTRLSIL.

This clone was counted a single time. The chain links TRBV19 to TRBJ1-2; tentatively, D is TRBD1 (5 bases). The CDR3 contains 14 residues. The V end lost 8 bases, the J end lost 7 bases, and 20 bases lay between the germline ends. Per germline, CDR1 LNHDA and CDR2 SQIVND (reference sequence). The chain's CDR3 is CASSLGGIAFGYTF. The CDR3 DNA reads TGTGCCAGTTCGCTGGGGGGGATTGCATTTGGCTACACCTTC.

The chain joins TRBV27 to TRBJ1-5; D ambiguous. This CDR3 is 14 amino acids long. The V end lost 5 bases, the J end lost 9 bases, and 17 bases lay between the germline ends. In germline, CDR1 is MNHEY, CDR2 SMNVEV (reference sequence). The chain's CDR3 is CASSEAGGAWPQHF. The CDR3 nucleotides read TGTGCCAGCAGTGAGGCAGGCGGTGCTTGGCCCCAGCATTTT.

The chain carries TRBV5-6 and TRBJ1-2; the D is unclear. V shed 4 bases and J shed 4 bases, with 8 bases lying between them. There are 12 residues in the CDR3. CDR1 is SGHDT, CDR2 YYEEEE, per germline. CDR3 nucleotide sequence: TGTGCCAGCAGCCGGCCCGGCTATGGCTACACCTTC. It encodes CASSRPGYGYTF.

The DNA of the CDR3 is TGTGCCACCAGCAGACCCGGACTAGCGGGAGATACGCAGTATTTT. It encodes CATSRPGLAGDTQYF. The V and J genes are TRBV15 and TRBJ2-3; the match to TRBD2 covers 11 bases. This CDR3 contains 15 residues. V shed 2 bases, J shed 5 bases, and the junction held 3 bases outside the gene matches. Looked up from germline, CDR1 is LNHNV and CDR2 is YYDKDF (reference sequence).

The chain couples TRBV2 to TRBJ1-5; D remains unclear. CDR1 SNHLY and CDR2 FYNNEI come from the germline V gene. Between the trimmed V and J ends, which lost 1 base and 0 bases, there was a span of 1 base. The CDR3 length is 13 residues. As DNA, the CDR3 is TGTGCCAGCAGTGAAGTTAGCAATCAGCCCCAGCATTTT. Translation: CASSEVSNQPQHF.

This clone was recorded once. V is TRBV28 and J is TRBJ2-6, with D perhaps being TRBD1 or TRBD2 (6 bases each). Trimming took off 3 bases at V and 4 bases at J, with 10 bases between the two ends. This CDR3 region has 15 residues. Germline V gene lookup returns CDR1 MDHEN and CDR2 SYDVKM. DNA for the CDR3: TGTGCCAGCAGTTTTGGGGGGCTGGGGGCCAACGTCCTGACTTTC. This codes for CASSFGGLGANVLTF.

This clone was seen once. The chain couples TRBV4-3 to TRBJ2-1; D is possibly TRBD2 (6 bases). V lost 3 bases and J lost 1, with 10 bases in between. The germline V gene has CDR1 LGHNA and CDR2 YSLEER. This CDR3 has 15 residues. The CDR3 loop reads CASSQSRGSYNEQFF. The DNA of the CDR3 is TGCGCCAGCAGCCAGTCCCGGGGGTCCTACAATGAGCAGTTCTTC.

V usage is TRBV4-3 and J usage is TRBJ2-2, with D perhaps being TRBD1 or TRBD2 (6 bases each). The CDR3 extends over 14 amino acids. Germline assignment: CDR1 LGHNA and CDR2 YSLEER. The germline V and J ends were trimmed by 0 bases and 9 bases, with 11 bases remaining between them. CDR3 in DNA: TGCGCCAGCAGCCAAGACCCCGGGGGCCGGGAGCTGTTTTTT. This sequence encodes CASSQDPGGRELFF.

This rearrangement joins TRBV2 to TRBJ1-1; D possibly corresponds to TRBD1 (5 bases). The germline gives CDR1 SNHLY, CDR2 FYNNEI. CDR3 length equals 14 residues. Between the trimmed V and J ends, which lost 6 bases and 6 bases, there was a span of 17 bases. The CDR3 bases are TGTGCCAGCAGCCTGATCGGTCAGGGAGCTGAAGCTTTCTTT. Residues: CASSLIGQGAEAFF.

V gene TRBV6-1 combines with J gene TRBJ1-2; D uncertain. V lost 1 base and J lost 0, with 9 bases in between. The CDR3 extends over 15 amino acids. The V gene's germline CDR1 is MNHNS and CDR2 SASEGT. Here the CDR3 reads CASSEVGTSNYGYTF. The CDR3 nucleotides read TGTGCCAGCAGTGAAGTGGGCACATCTAACTATGGCTACACCTTC.